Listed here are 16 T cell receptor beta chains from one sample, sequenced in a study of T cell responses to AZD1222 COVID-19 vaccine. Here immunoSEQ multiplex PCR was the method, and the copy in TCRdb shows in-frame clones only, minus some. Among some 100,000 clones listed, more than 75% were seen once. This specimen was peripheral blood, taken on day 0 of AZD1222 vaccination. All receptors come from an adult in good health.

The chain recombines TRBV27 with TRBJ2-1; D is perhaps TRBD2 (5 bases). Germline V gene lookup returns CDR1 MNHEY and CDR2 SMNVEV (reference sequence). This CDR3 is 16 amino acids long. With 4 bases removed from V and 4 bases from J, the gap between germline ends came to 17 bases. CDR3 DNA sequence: TGTGCCAGCAGTTATATATCCGGAGGAAGGTACAATGAGCAGTTCTTC. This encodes CASSYISGGRYNEQFF.

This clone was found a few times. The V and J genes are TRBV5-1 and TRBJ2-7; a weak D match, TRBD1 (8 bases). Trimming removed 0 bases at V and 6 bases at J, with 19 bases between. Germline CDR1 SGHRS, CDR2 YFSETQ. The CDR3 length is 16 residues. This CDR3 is CASSLAGGQARGEQYF. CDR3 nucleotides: TGCGCCAGCAGCTTGGCGGGGGGACAGGCAAGAGGCGAGCAGTACTTC.

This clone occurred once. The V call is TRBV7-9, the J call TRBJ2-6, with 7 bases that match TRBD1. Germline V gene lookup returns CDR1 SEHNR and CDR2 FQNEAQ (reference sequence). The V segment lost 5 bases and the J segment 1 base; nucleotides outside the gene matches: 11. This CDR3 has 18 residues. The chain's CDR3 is CASSETGWRGSGANVLTF. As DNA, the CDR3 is TGTGCCAGCAGCGAGACAGGGTGGAGAGGGTCTGGGGCCAACGTCCTGACTTTC.

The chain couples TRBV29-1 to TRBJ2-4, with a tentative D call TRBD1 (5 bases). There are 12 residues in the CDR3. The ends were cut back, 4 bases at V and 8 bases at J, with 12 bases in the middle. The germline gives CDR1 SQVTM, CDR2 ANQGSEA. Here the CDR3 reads CSVVGGADIQYF. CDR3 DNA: TGCAGCGTTGTCGGTGGGGCGGACATTCAGTACTTC.

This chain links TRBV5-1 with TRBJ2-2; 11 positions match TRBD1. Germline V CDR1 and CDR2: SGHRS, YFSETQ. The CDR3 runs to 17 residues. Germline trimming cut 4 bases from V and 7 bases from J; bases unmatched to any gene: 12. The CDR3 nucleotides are TGCGCCAGCAGCACAACCCCCGGGACAGGGGGGAGCGGGGAGCTGTTTTTT. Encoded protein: CASSTTPGTGGSGELFF.

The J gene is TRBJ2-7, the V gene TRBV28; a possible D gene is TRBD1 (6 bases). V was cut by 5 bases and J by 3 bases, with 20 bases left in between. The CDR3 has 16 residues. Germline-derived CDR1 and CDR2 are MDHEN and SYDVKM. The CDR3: CASSQQGSRWFYEQYF. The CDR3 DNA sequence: TGTGCCAGCAGTCAACAGGGATCTCGTTGGTTCTACGAGCAGTACTTC.

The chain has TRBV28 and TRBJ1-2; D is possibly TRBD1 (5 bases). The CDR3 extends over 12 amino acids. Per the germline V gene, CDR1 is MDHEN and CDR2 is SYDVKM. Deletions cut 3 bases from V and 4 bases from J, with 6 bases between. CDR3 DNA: TGTGCCAGCAGTTTGCAGGGCTATGGCTACACCTTC. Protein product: CASSLQGYGYTF.

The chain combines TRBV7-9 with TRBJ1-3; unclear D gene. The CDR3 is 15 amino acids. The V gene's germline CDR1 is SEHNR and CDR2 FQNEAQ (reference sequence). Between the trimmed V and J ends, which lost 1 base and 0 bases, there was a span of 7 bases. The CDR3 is CASSLGRYSGNTIYF. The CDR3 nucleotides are TGTGCCAGCAGCTTAGGACGGTACTCTGGAAACACCATATATTTT.

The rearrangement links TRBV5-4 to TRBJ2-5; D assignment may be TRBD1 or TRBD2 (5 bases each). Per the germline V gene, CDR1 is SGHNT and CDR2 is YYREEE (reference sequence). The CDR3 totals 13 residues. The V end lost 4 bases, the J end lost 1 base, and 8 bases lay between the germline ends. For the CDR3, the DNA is TGTGCCAGCAGCCCAGGGACCCAAGAGACCCAGTACTTC. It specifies CASSPGTQETQYF.

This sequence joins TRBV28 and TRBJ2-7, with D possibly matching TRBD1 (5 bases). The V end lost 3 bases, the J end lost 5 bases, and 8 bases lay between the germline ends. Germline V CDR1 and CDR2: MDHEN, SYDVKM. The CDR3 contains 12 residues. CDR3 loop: CASSLGRHEQYF. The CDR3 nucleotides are TGTGCCAGCAGTTTGGGGCGCCACGAGCAGTACTTC.

The CDR3 DNA reads as TGTGCCAGCAACGATTTTCTGGGGGCGAATGAGCAGTTCTTC. Amino acids: CASNDFLGANEQFF. This chain joins TRBV6-6 and TRBJ2-1; TRBD1 is a possible D gene (6 bases). V was pared by 7 bases and J by 7 bases, with 17 bases between. This CDR3 region has 14 residues. CDR1 and CDR2 from the germline V gene are MNHNY and SVGAGI (reference sequence).

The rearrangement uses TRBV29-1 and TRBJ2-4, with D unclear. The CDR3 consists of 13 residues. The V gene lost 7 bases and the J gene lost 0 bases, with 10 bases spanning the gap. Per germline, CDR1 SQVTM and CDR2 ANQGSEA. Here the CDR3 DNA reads TGCAGCGCCTCAACAGAAGCCAAAAACATTCAGTACTTC. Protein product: CSASTEAKNIQYF.

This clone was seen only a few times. As DNA, the CDR3 is TGTGCCAGCAGCTCTGGACTGGGCCAAGAGACCCAGTACTTC. Translating gives CASSSGLGQETQYF. V usage is TRBV7-9 and J usage is TRBJ2-5, with D possibly matching TRBD2 (5 bases). Germline V CDR1 and CDR2: SEHNR, FQNEAQ (reference sequence). V was cut by 4 bases and J by 1 base, with 10 bases left in between. The length of the CDR3 is 14 residues. The full variable domain, in which reference TRBV7-9 and TRBJ2-5 provide the parts outside the CDR3, is DTGVSQNPRHKITKRGQNVTFRCDPISEHNRLYWYRQTLGQGPEFLTYFQNEAQLEKSRLLSDRFSAERPKGSFSTLEIQRTEQGDSAMYLCASSSGLGQETQYFGPGTRLLVL.

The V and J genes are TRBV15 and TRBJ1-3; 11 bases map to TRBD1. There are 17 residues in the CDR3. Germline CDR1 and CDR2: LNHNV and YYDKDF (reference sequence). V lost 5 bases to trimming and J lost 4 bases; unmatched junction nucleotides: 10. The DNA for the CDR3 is TGTGCCACCAGCGCAGAGTGGACAGGGGGCTCAGGAAACACCATATATTTT. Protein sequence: CATSAEWTGGSGNTIYF.

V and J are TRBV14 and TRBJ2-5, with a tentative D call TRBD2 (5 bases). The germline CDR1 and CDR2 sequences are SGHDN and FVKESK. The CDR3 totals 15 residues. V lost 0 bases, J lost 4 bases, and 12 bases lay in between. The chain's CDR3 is CASSQEWERIETQYF. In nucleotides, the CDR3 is TGTGCCAGCAGCCAAGAATGGGAGAGAATAGAGACCCAGTACTTC.

The CDR3 loop reads CASSLSLWGSPLHF. The DNA for the CDR3 is TGTGCCAGCAGCTTGTCTTTGTGGGGTTCACCCCTCCACTTT. This chain links TRBV5-5 with TRBJ1-6; unclear D gene. From germline, CDR1 is SGHKS and CDR2 YYEKEE (reference sequence). V lost 1 base and J 9 bases, leaving 11 bases between the germline ends. The CDR3 covers 14 residues.